The rows below give T cell receptor beta chains drawn from one sample of a study of blood T cell repertoires in COVID-19. Sequencing was performed with immunoSEQ multiplex PCR; in TCRdb, only in-frame clones are kept and a portion is missing. The data show roughly 190,000 clones, with roughly nine tenths seen just once and about a tenth held by the top ten. The sample taken for sequencing was peripheral blood. These receptors were collected from a woman aged 60-75 years with COVID-19, enrolled during active disease. Each CDR3 is given with its conserved first and last residue.

j_call: TRBJ2-3; v_call: TRBV3-1/TRBV3-2; cdr3_aa: CASSHLIGRVEYF
j_call: TRBJ1-1; v_call: TRBV3-1/TRBV3-2; cdr3_aa: CASRTTRSAEAFF
j_call: TRBJ1-6; v_call: TRBV5-4; cdr3_aa: CASSPLGTVNSPLHF
j_call: TRBJ1-4; v_call: TRBV4-3; cdr3_aa: CASSQDSYRGSSNEKLFF
j_call: TRBJ1-1; v_call: TRBV4-3; cdr3_aa: CASSQRQGAGTEAFF
j_call: TRBJ2-3; v_call: TRBV5-5; cdr3_aa: CASSSGVDTQYF
j_call: TRBJ2-3; v_call: TRBV2; cdr3_aa: CASSGGLVTDTQYF
j_call: TRBJ1-4; v_call: TRBV3-1/TRBV3-2; cdr3_aa: CASSQGDRGKLFF
j_call: TRBJ1-3; v_call: TRBV11-3; cdr3_aa: CASSIGGNSGNTIYF
j_call: TRBJ2-7; v_call: TRBV13; cdr3_aa: CASSSQREGSYEQYF
j_call: TRBJ2-7; v_call: TRBV7-2; cdr3_aa: CASSLEGLAGDEQYF
j_call: TRBJ1-2; v_call: TRBV19; cdr3_aa: CASSMAQGAYYGYTF
j_call: TRBJ1-6; v_call: TRBV18; cdr3_aa: CASSPLIARSNNSPLHF
j_call: TRBJ1-4; v_call: TRBV19; cdr3_aa: CASSSTTGRLF
j_call: TRBJ2-4; v_call: TRBV28; cdr3_aa: CASSLSHRGLAKNIQYF
j_call: TRBJ2-1; v_call: TRBV2; cdr3_aa: CASRVGTSGSYAGTNEQFF
j_call: TRBJ1-5; v_call: TRBV5-1; cdr3_aa: CASRRGANSNQPQHF
j_call: TRBJ2-5; v_call: TRBV7-2; cdr3_aa: CASSLDRGKTQYF
j_call: TRBJ2-1; v_call: TRBV9; cdr3_aa: CASSPPPGTTSYNEQFF
j_call: TRBJ2-3; v_call: TRBV21-1; cdr3_aa: CASSVRTPDREGDTQYF
j_call: TRBJ1-1; v_call: TRBV9; cdr3_aa: CASSVGRVNTEAFF
j_call: TRBJ2-1; v_call: TRBV28; cdr3_aa: CASSPLIGGYNEQFF
j_call: TRBJ2-7; v_call: TRBV10-1; cdr3_aa: CASSEMEAPYEQYF
j_call: TRBJ1-3; v_call: TRBV3-1/TRBV3-2; cdr3_aa: CASSQGQGGGNTIYF
j_call: TRBJ2-5; v_call: TRBV29-1; cdr3_aa: CSVRQGETQYF
j_call: TRBJ2-7; v_call: TRBV29-1; cdr3_aa: CSVGQGMGEQYF
j_call: TRBJ1-4; v_call: TRBV24-1; cdr3_aa: CATMGQGQEKLFF
j_call: TRBJ1-3; v_call: TRBV6-6; cdr3_aa: CASSYGDTAGNTIYF
j_call: TRBJ1-5; v_call: TRBV5-5; cdr3_aa: CASSSDLGHQPQHF
j_call: TRBJ1-5; v_call: TRBV6-1; cdr3_aa: CASSEGGGGNQPQHF
j_call: TRBJ1-2; v_call: TRBV19; cdr3_aa: CASSTLGTGATGGYTF
j_call: TRBJ1-2; v_call: TRBV11-2; cdr3_aa: CASSPGRAYGYTF
j_call: TRBJ2-7; v_call: TRBV7-2; cdr3_aa: CASSLIAGGESEQYF
j_call: TRBJ2-3; v_call: TRBV4-3; cdr3_aa: CASSLGQGGADTQYF
j_call: TRBJ1-2; v_call: TRBV25-1; cdr3_aa: CASSPKQGAFYGYTF
j_call: TRBJ2-7; v_call: TRBV28; cdr3_aa: CASSPLGVPTYEQYF
j_call: TRBJ1-4; v_call: TRBV19; cdr3_aa: CASSTSQGLTNEKLFF
j_call: TRBJ2-7; v_call: TRBV4-3; cdr3_aa: CASSQEVGGRSSYEQYF
j_call: TRBJ2-2; v_call: TRBV4-2; cdr3_aa: CASSQVTGELFF
j_call: TRBJ2-7; v_call: TRBV19; cdr3_aa: CASRPKRDRGSEQYF
j_call: TRBJ2-5; v_call: TRBV6-2/TRBV6-3; cdr3_aa: CASSYGTSGQETQYF
j_call: TRBJ2-1; v_call: TRBV5-4; cdr3_aa: CAFLGNNEQFF
j_call: TRBJ1-1; v_call: TRBV13; cdr3_aa: CASSSQGGTEAFF
j_call: TRBJ1-1; v_call: TRBV25-1; cdr3_aa: CASSEFEGWTEAFF
j_call: TRBJ1-3; v_call: TRBV6-5; cdr3_aa: CASSNPGFSGNTIYF
j_call: TRBJ1-4; v_call: TRBV4-3; cdr3_aa: CASSQKGRGRAEKLFF
j_call: TRBJ1-2; v_call: TRBV9; cdr3_aa: CASSVNIFGQGAGGYTF
j_call: TRBJ2-7; v_call: TRBV6-5; cdr3_aa: CASRATGTIYEQYF
j_call: TRBJ2-1; v_call: TRBV30; cdr3_aa: CAWAGLAGARSYNEQFF
j_call: TRBJ2-7; v_call: TRBV11-2; cdr3_aa: CASSLDDILTEYYEQYF
j_call: TRBJ2-1; v_call: TRBV30; cdr3_aa: CAWSTGQGVNEQFF
j_call: TRBJ2-1; v_call: TRBV24-1; cdr3_aa: CATRRGQGSISYNEQFF
j_call: TRBJ2-3; v_call: TRBV11-3; cdr3_aa: CASSPMRDRPDTQYF
j_call: TRBJ1-5; v_call: TRBV12-3/TRBV12-4; cdr3_aa: CASSLEGDQPQHF
j_call: TRBJ2-7; v_call: TRBV25-1; cdr3_aa: CASSDSTDQLWDEQYF
j_call: TRBJ2-7; v_call: TRBV28; cdr3_aa: CASSSADRVRYEQYF
j_call: TRBJ2-1; v_call: TRBV19; cdr3_aa: CASTDSGRRDNEQFF
j_call: TRBJ2-2; v_call: TRBV12-3/TRBV12-4; cdr3_aa: CASRGGNTGELFF
j_call: TRBJ1-2; v_call: TRBV5-1; cdr3_aa: CASTTGNYGYTF